This TCR beta chain was documented in a study of cytomegalovirus exposure and HLA in healthy donors. PCR used 60 Vbeta primers and 13 Jbeta primers. Produced via immunoSEQ multiplex PCR; TCRdb's table is partial and in-frame only. The listing contains approximately 120,000 clones. CDR3 length: 16 residues. CDR1 is LNHDA and CDR2 is SQIVND in the germline V gene (reference sequence). The V end was cut by 9 bases, the J end by 1 base, with 19 bases between. The clonotype was recovered from a man aged 25 to 40 in good health and CMV-seronegative. The sequencing input was PBMCs. The chain has TRBV19 and TRBJ2-1; possible D gene TRBD2, 5 bases. CDR3 protein: CASSTGKIISYNEQFF. As DNA, the CDR3 is TGTGCCAGCTCCACCGGGAAAATAATATCCTACAATGAGCAGTTCTTC.